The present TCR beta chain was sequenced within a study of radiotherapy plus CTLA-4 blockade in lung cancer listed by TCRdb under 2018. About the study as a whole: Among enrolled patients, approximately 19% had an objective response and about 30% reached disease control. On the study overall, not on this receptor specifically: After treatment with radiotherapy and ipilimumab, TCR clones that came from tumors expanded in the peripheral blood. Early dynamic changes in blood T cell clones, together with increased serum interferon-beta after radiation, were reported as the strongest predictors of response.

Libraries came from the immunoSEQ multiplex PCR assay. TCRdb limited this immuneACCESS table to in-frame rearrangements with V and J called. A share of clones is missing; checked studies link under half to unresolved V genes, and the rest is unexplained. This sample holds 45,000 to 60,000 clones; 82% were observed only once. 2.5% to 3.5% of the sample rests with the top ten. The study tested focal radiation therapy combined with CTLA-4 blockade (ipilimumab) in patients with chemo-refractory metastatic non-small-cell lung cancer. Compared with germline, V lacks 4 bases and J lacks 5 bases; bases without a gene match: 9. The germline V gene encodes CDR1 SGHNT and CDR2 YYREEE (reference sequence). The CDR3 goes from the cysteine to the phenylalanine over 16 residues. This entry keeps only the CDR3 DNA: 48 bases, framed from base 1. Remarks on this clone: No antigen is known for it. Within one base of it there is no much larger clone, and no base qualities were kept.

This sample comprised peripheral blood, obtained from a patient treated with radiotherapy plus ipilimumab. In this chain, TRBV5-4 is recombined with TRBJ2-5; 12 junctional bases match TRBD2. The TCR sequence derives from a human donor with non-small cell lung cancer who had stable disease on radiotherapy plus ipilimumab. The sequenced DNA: TGTGCCAGCAGCCTGCCCGGACTAGCGGGAAGTGAGACCCAGTACTTC. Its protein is CASSLPGLAGSETQYF.